This TCR beta chain was retrieved from a study of cytomegalovirus exposure and HLA in healthy donors. Findings and caveats of the study: Presence/absence analyses treated sequencing depth as roughly uniform across donors. TCR association rates varied by HLA locus in a later analysis, with DRB1 highest and HLA-C lowest.

Both 60 Vbeta primers and 13 Jbeta primers went into the PCR. Sequenced by immunoSEQ multiplex PCR; TCRdb stores in-frame clones only, minus some. This sample has approximately 110,000 clones, with around 80% found just once. The V and J ends lost 3 bases and 5 bases, in that order; junction bases with no gene match: 6. Germline CDR1 MNHEY, CDR2 SVGAGI. This CDR3 is built from 14 residues. As to this clone: Its antigen is currently unknown.

When sampled, the donors appeared nominally healthy, though they likely had unrecorded immune exposures. This TCR came from a woman in her 30s in good health and CMV-seronegative. The chain recombines TRBV6-5 with TRBJ1-1; 7 bases are a match to TRBD1. Sequenced sample: PBMCs. The CDR3 reads CASSYGQGVTEAFF. In DNA form, the CDR3 reads TGTGCCAGCAGTTATGGGCAGGGGGTAACTGAAGCTTTCTTT.